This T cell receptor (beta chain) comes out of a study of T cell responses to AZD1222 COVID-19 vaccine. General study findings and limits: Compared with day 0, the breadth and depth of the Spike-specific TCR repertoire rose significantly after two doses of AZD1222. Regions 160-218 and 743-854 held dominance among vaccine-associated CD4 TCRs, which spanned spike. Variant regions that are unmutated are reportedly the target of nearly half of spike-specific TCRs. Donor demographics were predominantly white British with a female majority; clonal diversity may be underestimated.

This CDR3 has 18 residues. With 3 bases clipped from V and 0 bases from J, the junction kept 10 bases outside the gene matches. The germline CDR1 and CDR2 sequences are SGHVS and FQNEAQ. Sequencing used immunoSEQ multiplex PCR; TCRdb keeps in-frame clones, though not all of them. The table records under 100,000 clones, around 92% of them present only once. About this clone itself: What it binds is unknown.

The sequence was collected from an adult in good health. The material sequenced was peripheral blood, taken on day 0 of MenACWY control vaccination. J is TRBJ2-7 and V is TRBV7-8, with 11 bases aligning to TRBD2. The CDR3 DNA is TGTGCCAGCAGCTTCCAAGGTCCGGGACTAGCGGACTCCTACGAGCAGTACTTC. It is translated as CASSFQGPGLADSYEQYF.